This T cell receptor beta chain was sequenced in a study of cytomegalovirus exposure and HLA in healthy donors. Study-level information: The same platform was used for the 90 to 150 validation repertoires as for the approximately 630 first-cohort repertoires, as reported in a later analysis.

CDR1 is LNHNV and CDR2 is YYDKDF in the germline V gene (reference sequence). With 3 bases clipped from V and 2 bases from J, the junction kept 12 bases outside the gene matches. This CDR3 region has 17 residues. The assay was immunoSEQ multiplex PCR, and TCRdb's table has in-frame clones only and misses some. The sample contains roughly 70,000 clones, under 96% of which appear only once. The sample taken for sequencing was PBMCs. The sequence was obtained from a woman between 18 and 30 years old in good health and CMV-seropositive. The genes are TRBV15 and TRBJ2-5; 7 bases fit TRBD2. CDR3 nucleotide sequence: TGTGCCACCAGCAGGGAACCACCGGGACTACTACAAGAGACCCAGTACTTC. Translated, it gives CATSREPPGLLQETQYF.